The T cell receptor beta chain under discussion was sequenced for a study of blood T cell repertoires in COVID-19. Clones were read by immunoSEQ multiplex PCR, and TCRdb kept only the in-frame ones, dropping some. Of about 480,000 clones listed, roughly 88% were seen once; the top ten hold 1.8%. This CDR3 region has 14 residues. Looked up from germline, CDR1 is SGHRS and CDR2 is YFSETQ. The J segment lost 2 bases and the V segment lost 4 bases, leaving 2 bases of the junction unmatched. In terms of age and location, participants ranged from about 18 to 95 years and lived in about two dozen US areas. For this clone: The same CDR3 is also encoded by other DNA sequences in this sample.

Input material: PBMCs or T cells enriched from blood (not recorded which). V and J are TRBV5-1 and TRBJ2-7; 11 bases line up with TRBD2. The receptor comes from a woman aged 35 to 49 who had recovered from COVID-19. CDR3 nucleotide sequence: TGCGCCAGCAGCCCGACTAGCGGGACCTACGAGCAGTACTTC. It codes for CASSPTSGTYEQYF.